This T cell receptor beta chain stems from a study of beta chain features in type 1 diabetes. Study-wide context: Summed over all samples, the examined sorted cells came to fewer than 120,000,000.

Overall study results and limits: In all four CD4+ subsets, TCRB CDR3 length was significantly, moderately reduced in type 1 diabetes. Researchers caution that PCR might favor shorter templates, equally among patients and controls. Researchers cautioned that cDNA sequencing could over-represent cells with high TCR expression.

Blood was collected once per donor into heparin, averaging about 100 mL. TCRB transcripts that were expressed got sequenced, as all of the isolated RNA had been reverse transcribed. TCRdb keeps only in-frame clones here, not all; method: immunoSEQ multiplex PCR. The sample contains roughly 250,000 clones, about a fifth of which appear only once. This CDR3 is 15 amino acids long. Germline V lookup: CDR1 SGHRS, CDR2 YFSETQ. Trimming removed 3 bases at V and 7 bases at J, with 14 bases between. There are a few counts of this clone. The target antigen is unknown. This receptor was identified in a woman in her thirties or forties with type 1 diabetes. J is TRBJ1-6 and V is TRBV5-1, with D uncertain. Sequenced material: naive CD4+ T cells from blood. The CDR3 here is CASSSLGASNSPLHF. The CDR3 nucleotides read TGCGCCAGCAGCTCCCTCGGAGCCTCCAATTCACCCCTCCACTTT.